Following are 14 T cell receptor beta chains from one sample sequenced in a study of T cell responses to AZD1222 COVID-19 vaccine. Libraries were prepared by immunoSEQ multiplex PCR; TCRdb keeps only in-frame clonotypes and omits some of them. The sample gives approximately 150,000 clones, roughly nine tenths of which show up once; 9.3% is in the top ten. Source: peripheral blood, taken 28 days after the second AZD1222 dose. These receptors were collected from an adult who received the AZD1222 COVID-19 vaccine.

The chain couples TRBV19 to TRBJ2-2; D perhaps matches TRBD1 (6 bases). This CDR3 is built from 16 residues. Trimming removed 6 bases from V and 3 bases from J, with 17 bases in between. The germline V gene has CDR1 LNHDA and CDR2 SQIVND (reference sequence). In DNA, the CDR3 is TGTGCCAGTAGAAGGGATGTCAGGGGATACACCGGGGAGCTGTTTTTT. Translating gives CASRRDVRGYTGELFF.

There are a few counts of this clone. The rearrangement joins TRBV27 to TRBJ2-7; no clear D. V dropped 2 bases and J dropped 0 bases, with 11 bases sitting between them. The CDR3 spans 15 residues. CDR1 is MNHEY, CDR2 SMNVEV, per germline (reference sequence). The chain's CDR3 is CASSLAITVSYEQYF. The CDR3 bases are TGTGCCAGCAGTTTAGCGATTACCGTCTCCTACGAGCAGTACTTC.

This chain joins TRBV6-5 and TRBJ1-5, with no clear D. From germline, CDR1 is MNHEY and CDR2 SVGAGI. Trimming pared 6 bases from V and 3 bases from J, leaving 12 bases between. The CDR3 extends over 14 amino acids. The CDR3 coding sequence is TGTGCCAGCAGCTCGGACGGAGACAATCAGCCCCAGCATTTT. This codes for CASSSDGDNQPQHF.

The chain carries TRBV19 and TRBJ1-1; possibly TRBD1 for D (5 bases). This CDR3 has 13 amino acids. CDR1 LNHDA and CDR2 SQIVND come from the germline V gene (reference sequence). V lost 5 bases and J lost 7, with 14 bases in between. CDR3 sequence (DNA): TGTGCCAGTAGTCCCGGGACTATAATTGAAGCTTTCTTT. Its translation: CASSPGTIIEAFF.

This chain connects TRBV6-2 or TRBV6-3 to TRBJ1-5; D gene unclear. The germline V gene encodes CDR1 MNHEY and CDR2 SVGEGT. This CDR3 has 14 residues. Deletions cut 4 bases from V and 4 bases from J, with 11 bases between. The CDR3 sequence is CASSSDFSNQPQHF. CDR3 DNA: TGTGCCAGCAGTTCGGACTTTTCGAATCAGCCCCAGCATTTT.

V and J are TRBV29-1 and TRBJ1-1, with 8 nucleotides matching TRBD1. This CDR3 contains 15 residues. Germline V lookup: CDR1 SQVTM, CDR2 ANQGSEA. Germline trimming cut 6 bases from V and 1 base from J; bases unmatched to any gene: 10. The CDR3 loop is CSVLSPGTGNTEAFF. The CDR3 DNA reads TGCAGCGTCTTATCCCCCGGGACAGGGAACACTGAAGCTTTCTTT. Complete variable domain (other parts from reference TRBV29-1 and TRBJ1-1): SAVISQKPSRDICQRGTSLTIQCQVDSQVTMMFWYRQQPGQSLTLIATANQGSEATYESGFVIDKFPISRPNLTFSTLTVSNMSPEDSSIYLCSVLSPGTGNTEAFFGQGTRLTVV.

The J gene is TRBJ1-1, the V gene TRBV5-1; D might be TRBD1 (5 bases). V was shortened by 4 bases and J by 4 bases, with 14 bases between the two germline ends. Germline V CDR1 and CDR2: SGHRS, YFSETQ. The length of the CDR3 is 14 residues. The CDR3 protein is CASSPTGGSTEAFF. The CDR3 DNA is TGCGCCAGCAGCCCAACGGGGGGAAGCACTGAAGCTTTCTTT.

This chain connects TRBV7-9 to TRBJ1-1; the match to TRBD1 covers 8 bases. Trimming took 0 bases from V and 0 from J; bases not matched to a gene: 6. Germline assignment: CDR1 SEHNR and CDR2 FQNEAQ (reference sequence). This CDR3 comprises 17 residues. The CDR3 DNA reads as TGTGCCAGCAGCTTAGCCGGGACAGGAGGAATGAACACTGAAGCTTTCTTT. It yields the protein CASSLAGTGGMNTEAFF. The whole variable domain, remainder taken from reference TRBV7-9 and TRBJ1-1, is DTGVSQNPRHKITKRGQNVTFRCDPISEHNRLYWYRQTLGQGPEFLTYFQNEAQLEKSRLLSDRFSAERPKGSFSTLEIQRTEQGDSAMYLCASSLAGTGGMNTEAFFGQGTRLTVV.

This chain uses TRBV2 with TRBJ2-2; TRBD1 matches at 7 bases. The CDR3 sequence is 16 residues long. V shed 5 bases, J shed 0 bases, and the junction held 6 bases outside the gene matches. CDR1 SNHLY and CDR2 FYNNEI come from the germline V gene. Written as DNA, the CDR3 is TGTGCCAGCAGTCCACAGGGGCCCTCGAACACCGGGGAGCTGTTTTTT. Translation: CASSPQGPSNTGELFF.

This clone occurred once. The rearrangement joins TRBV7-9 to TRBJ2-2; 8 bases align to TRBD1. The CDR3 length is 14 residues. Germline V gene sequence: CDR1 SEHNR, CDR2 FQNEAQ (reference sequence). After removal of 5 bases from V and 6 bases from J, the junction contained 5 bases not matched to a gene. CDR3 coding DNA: TGTGCCAGCAGCCGCAGGGGGCGCTCCGGGGAGCTGTTTTTT. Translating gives CASSRRGRSGELFF. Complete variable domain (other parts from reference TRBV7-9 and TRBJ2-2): DTGVSQNPRHKITKRGQNVTFRCDPISEHNRLYWYRQTLGQGPEFLTYFQNEAQLEKSRLLSDRFSAERPKGSFSTLEIQRTEQGDSAMYLCASSRRGRSGELFFGEGSRLTVL.

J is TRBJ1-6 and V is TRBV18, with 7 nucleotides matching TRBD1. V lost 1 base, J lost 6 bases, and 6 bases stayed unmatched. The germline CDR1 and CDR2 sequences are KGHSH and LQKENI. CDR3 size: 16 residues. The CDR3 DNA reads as TGTGCCAGCTCACCACGGGTGGGACAGACTAATTCACCCCTCCACTTT. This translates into CASSPRVGQTNSPLHF.

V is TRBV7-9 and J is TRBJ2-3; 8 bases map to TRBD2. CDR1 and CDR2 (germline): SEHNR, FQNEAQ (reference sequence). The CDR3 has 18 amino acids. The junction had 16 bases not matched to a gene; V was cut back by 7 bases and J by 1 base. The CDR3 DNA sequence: TGTGCCAGCAACTTTCTCCTTTTGGCGGGAGGTCGCACAGATACGCAGTATTTT. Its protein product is CASNFLLLAGGRTDTQYF.

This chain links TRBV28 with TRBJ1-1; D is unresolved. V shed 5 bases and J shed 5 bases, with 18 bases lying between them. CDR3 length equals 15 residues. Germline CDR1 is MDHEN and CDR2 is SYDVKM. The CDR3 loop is CASSPPPWTGTEAFF. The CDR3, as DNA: TGTGCCAGCAGTCCTCCTCCCTGGACGGGGACTGAAGCTTTCTTT.

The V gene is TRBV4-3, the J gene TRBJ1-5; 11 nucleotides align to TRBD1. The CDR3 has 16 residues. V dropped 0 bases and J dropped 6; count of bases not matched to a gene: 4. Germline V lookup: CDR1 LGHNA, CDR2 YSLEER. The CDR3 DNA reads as TGCGCCAGCAGCCAAGATAGGACAGGGGGCAGTCAGCCCCAGCATTTT. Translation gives CASSQDRTGGSQPQHF.